This T cell receptor (beta chain) emerged from a study of T cell changes during pregnancy in multiple sclerosis. Clones were read by immunoSEQ multiplex PCR, and TCRdb kept only the in-frame ones, dropping some. The sample has 33,000 or so clones, around 93% seen once; the top ten hold 0.43%. This sequence was found in a female donor in good health, enrolled as a control in a pregnancy study. The source material was CD4+ T cells from peripheral blood mononuclear cells, sampled in the third trimester of pregnancy.

CDR3 nucleotides: TGTGCCAGCAGCTTAGGTGGGATGACAGTGACTAACTATGGCTACACCTTC. This codes for CASSLGGMTVTNYGYTF. The rearrangement links TRBV7-9 to TRBJ1-2; D may be TRBD1 (5 bases). This CDR3 is built from 17 residues. The germline CDR1 and CDR2 sequences are SEHNR and FQNEAQ (reference sequence). Trimming left V 1 base short and J 0 bases short, with 15 bases between.